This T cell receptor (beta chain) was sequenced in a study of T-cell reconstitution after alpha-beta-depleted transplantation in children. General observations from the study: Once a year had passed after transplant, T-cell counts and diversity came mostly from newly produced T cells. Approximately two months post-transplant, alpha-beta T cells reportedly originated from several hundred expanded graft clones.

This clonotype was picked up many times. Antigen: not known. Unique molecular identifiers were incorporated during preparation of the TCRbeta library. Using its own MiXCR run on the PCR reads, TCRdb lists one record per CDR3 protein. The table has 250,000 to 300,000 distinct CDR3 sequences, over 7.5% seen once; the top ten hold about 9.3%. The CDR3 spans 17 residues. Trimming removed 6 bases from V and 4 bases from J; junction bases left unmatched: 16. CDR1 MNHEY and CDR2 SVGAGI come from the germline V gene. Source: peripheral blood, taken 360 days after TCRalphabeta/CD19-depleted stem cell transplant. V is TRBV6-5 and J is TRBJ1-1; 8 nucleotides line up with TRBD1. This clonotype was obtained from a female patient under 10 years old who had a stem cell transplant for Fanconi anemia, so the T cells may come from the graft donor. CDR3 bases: TGTGCCAGCAGCGCACTACAGGGGGGATCGTGGGGCACTGAAGCTTTCTTT. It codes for CASSALQGGSWGTEAFF.